This T cell receptor beta chain was identified in a study of shared clonotypes between healthy human individuals. Background on the study: There were three CD4 naive, three CD4 memory, two CD8 naive and one CD8 memory plates per donor. Findings and limits, study-wide: The study found roughly 5% of naive CD4 clonotypes shared across four donors.

Genomic DNA belonging to each subset was distributed in equal measure over several immunoSEQ plates. The method was immunoSEQ multiplex PCR; TCRdb's version includes in-frame clones alone and lacks a portion of them. The repertoire holds around 550,000 clones, with less than 96% as singletons. A remark on this clone: The antigen is not known.

The length of the CDR3 is 18 residues. V gave up 5 bases and J gave up 1 base; unmatched junction bases: 9. Germline CDR1 is MNHEY and CDR2 is SMNVEV (reference sequence). Sequences were obtained from naive CD4+ T cells sorted from blood. The subset here: CD45RA+ positively selected. This receptor was taken from a woman between 25 and 40 years old in good health. The V call is TRBV27, the J call TRBJ2-1, with 12 positions matching TRBD1. The CDR3 loop is CASSPRDRGLLSYNEQFF. The DNA for the CDR3 is TGTGCCAGCAGTCCGAGGGACAGGGGGCTACTGTCCTACAATGAGCAGTTCTTC.